The table lists the clone carrying this TCR beta chain with a few counts. This entry is derived from a study of blood T cell repertoires in COVID-19. This table comes from immunoSEQ multiplex PCR, and its TCRdb copy is limited to in-frame clones, with some not included. This table has roughly 500,000 clones, 85% to 90% appearing once. CDR3 length: 13 amino acids. V lost 3 bases, J lost 5 bases, and 8 bases lay in between. CDR1 and CDR2 (germline): KGHSH, LQKENI. Enrolment of Seattle patients took place during active infection, and they were followed longitudinally. The specimen was peripheral blood. The sequence derives from a man aged 18 to 35 with COVID-19, enrolled during active disease. This chain joins TRBV18 and TRBJ1-5, with D perhaps TRBD1 (6 bases). Here the CDR3 reads CASSPDSHQPQHF. As DNA, the CDR3 is TGTGCCAGCTCACCGGACAGCCATCAGCCCCAGCATTTT.